The 31 T cell receptor beta chains listed next were all sequenced from one sample in a study of T cell changes during pregnancy in multiple sclerosis. Assay: immunoSEQ multiplex PCR; the TCRdb copy retains only in-frame clones and omits some. The data show approximately 20,000 clones, 80% to 90% seen once. Sequencing was performed on CD8+ T cells from peripheral blood mononuclear cells, taken after pregnancy. The receptor source for this set is a female donor in good health, enrolled as a control in a pregnancy study.

The rearrangement uses TRBV7-9 and TRBJ1-5; TRBD1 is a possible D gene (6 bases). The CDR3 length is 17 residues. The V end was cut by 1 base, the J end by 2 bases, with 15 bases between. Per the germline V gene, CDR1 is SEHNR and CDR2 is FQNEAQ (reference sequence). CDR3 bases: TGTGCCAGCAGCTTAGGGCGTCAGGGGCCTGGCAATCAGCCCCAGCATTTT. Its protein is CASSLGRQGPGNQPQHF.

The rearrangement links TRBV4-1 to TRBJ2-5; 7 nucleotides align to TRBD1. J gave up 3 bases and V 2 bases, and 6 bases lay outside the gene matches. This CDR3 is 15 amino acids long. From germline, CDR1 is MGHRA and CDR2 YSYEKL. Here the CDR3 DNA reads TGCGCCAGCAGCCAATATTACGGGACAGAAGAGACCCAGTACTTC. It yields the protein CASSQYYGTEETQYF.

This chain joins TRBV6-5 and TRBJ1-3, with TRBD1 as a possible D gene (6 bases). Trimming cost V 2 bases and J 2 bases, with 13 bases left between them. Germline V gene sequence: CDR1 MNHEY, CDR2 SVGAGI. This CDR3 comprises 16 residues. In DNA form, the CDR3 reads TGTGCCAGCAGTTACCTACAGGGAGTCCCTGGAAACACCATATATTTT. Its translation: CASSYLQGVPGNTIYF.

V and J are TRBV30 and TRBJ1-1; D gene ambiguous. Per germline, CDR1 GTSNPN and CDR2 SVGIG (reference sequence). Trimming took 0 bases from V and 2 from J, leaving 4 bases between them. The CDR3 length is 12 residues. This CDR3 is CAWSVTNTEAFF. CDR3 nucleotide sequence: TGTGCCTGGAGTGTAACTAACACTGAAGCTTTCTTT.

The chain links TRBV6-6 to TRBJ1-1, with D perhaps TRBD1 (5 bases). The CDR3 contains 13 residues. Germline V gene data show CDR1 as MNHNY and CDR2 as SVGAGI (reference sequence). V shed 5 bases and J shed 0 bases, with 7 bases lying between them. CDR3 sequence reads: CASSLTVNTEAFF. The CDR3 DNA reads as TGTGCCAGCAGTCTGACAGTGAACACTGAAGCTTTCTTT.

This clone was found once. Other DNA sequences in this sample translate to the same CDR3. The rearrangement joins TRBV7-8 to TRBJ2-7; D ambiguous. Germline V lookup: CDR1 SGHVS, CDR2 FQNEAQ. V lost 3 bases to trimming and J lost 3 bases, with 6 bases between them. This CDR3 has 12 residues. The CDR3, as DNA: TGTGCCAGCAGCTTGAGTGACTACGAGCAGTACTTC. Translating gives CASSLSDYEQYF. The full variable domain, its missing parts supplied by reference TRBV7-8 and TRBJ2-7, is GAGVSQSPRYKVAKRGQDVALRCDPISGHVSLFWYQQALGQGPEFLTYFQNEAQLDKSGLPSDRFFAERPEGSVSTLKIQRTQQEDSAVYLCASSLSDYEQYFGPGTRLTVT.

The V and J genes are TRBV6-1 and TRBJ1-2; the D is unclear. V was cut by 2 bases and J by 5 bases, with 3 bases left in between. The CDR3 covers 11 residues. Per germline, CDR1 MNHNS and CDR2 SASEGT. CDR3 in DNA: TGTGCCAGCAGTGAAATATATGGCTACACCTTC. Its protein is CASSEIYGYTF.

The chain uses TRBV11-3 and TRBJ2-3; 7 nucleotides match TRBD2. The V gene end was trimmed by 0 bases and the J gene end by 2 bases; junction bases not matched to a gene: 11. CDR1 is SGHNT, CDR2 YENEEA, per germline. The CDR3 has 18 residues. The CDR3 sequence: CASSLDLLRRGNTDTQYF. The CDR3 DNA follows: TGTGCCAGCAGCTTAGACCTCCTTAGGCGGGGGAACACAGATACGCAGTATTTT.

The chain employs TRBV6-1 and TRBJ2-3; TRBD2 aligns across 12 bases. Trimming took 2 bases from V and 6 from J; bases not matched to a gene: 9. Germline V gene lookup returns CDR1 MNHNS and CDR2 SASEGT. The CDR3 sequence is 17 residues long. The CDR3 spells CASSELRLAGGQDTQYF. CDR3 in DNA: TGTGCCAGCAGTGAATTACGTCTAGCGGGGGGGCAGGATACGCAGTATTTT.

The chain is built from TRBV27 and TRBJ1-5; 7 bases map to TRBD1. V was clipped by 2 bases and J by 6 bases; unmatched bases: 4. The CDR3 runs 14 residues. Germline-derived CDR1 and CDR2 are MNHEY and SMNVEV (reference sequence). The CDR3 region has the DNA TGTGCCAGCAGTTTAACAGGGGACCGTCAGCCCCAGCATTTT. It translates to CASSLTGDRQPQHF.

This clone was seen more than once but under ten times. The chain uses TRBV7-8 and TRBJ2-1; maybe TRBD2 (6 bases). This CDR3 is built from 15 residues. Trimming shortened V by 2 bases and J by 4 bases, and 12 bases separated the two germline ends. Germline values: CDR1 SGHVS, CDR2 FQNEAQ. The CDR3 DNA sequence: TGTGCCAGCAGCTTACAAGGGGACTTATACAATGAGCAGTTCTTC. Its translation is CASSLQGDLYNEQFF.

This rearrangement joins TRBV12-5 to TRBJ2-7, with D perhaps TRBD1 (6 bases). V lost 4 bases, J lost 4 bases, and 8 bases lay in between. This CDR3 contains 12 residues. Germline V lookup: CDR1 LGHNT, CDR2 FRNRAP. The CDR3 DNA reads TGTGCTAGTGGTTCGGACAGATACGAGCAGTACTTC. Encoded protein: CASGSDRYEQYF.

A remark on this clone: Other nucleotide sequences in the sample specify the same CDR3. CDR3 sequence reads: CASSQGTSGGPSTDTQYF. The CDR3 DNA reads as TGCGCCAGCAGCCAGGGGACTAGCGGGGGGCCTAGCACAGATACGCAGTATTTT. The chain links TRBV4-3 to TRBJ2-3, with 15 nucleotides matching TRBD2. In germline, CDR1 is LGHNA, CDR2 YSLEER. Trimming removed 3 bases from V and 0 bases from J; junction bases left unmatched: 4. The CDR3 totals 18 residues.

V and J are TRBV6-4 and TRBJ2-3; tentatively, D is TRBD2 (6 bases). Germline assignment: CDR1 MRHNA and CDR2 SNTAGT. The V end was cut by 5 bases, the J end by 2 bases, with 14 bases between. The CDR3 has 15 amino acids. In DNA form, the CDR3 reads TGTGCCAGCAGTTCTGGGGAGGAGGACACAGATACGCAGTATTTT. As protein: CASSSGEEDTDTQYF.

V and J are TRBV6-1 and TRBJ2-7, with D perhaps matching TRBD1 (5 bases). This CDR3 region has 14 residues. Germline lookup yields CDR1 MNHNS and CDR2 SASEGT. V was trimmed by 0 bases and J by 3 bases, leaving 9 bases between them. The CDR3 sequence is CASSEAGHYYEQYF. CDR3 DNA: TGTGCCAGCAGTGAAGCGGGGCATTACTACGAGCAGTACTTC.

The rearrangement joins TRBV27 to TRBJ2-5; weak D call: TRBD2 (7 bases). The V gene's germline CDR1 is MNHEY and CDR2 SMNVEV (reference sequence). Deletions cut 2 bases from V and 5 bases from J, with 18 bases between. The CDR3 runs to 16 residues. The CDR3 spells CASSLIRRGRWETQYF. The DNA for the CDR3 is TGTGCCAGCAGTTTAATACGGCGGGGGCGATGGGAGACCCAGTACTTC.

The genes are TRBV9 and TRBJ2-2; no definite D call. With 0 bases removed from V and 7 bases from J, the gap between germline ends came to 7 bases. In germline, CDR1 is SGDLS, CDR2 YYNGEE. The CDR3 sequence is 13 residues long. CDR3 DNA sequence: TGTGCCAGCAGCGTAGGTTTTCACGGGGAGCTGTTTTTT. Its translation is CASSVGFHGELFF. Together with reference TRBV9 and TRBJ2-2, the CDR3 gives the full variable domain: DSGVTQTPKHLITATGQRVTLRCSPRSGDLSVYWYQQSLDQGLQFLIQYYNGEERAKGNILERFSAQQFPDLHSELNLSSLELGDSALYFCASSVGFHGELFFGEGSRLTVL.

In the case of this clone: At one boundary the junction diverges from the germline segment, which might be a read error. The V call is TRBV6-1, the J call TRBJ2-1, with TRBD1 matching 10 bases. The CDR3 is 14 residues long. Germline V CDR1 and CDR2: MNHNS, SASEGT. CDR3 sequence: CASSETGGYDEQFF. DNA for the CDR3: TGTGCCAGCAGTGAGACAGGGGGCTACGATGAGCAGTTCTTC.

The CDR3 nucleotides read TGCGCCAGCAGTGACCCCGTTGGGGCGGGGGTACATGAAAAACTGTTTTTT. Its protein is CASSDPVGAGVHEKLFF. J is TRBJ1-4 and V is TRBV10-2; possibly TRBD1 for D (5 bases). The germline V gene has CDR1 WSHSY and CDR2 SAAADI. This CDR3 comprises 17 residues. The V and J ends lost 3 bases and 6 bases respectively, with 20 bases between them.

The rearrangement links TRBV27 to TRBJ2-7, with D possibly matching TRBD1 (6 bases). The CDR3 runs to 12 residues. Trimming pared 8 bases from V and 3 bases from J, leaving 11 bases between. Per germline, CDR1 MNHEY and CDR2 SMNVEV (reference sequence). CDR3 loop: CASWDTYYEQYF. The CDR3, as DNA: TGTGCCAGCTGGGACACCTACTACGAGCAGTACTTC.

The gene calls are TRBV6-5 and TRBJ1-6; the match to TRBD1 covers 7 bases. Germline lookup yields CDR1 MNHEY and CDR2 SVGAGI. Trimming took 6 bases from V and 6 from J; bases not matched to a gene: 5. This CDR3 has 14 amino acids. The CDR3 DNA is TGTGCCAGCAGGGTAAACAGGGGTAATTCACCCCTCCACTTT. This encodes CASRVNRGNSPLHF.

This clone has a single count. The chain carries TRBV4-2 and TRBJ2-2, with 7 bases identical to TRBD2. The CDR3 has 17 amino acids. Germline CDR1 and CDR2: LGHNA and YNFKEQ. V gave up 3 bases and J gave up 3 bases; unmatched junction bases: 10. This chain's CDR3 is CASSQALGLGYTGELFF. CDR3 nucleotides: TGTGCCAGCAGCCAGGCTCTTGGACTAGGGTACACCGGGGAGCTGTTTTTT.

The chain carries TRBV28 and TRBJ1-2; 8 bases match TRBD1. The V gene's germline CDR1 is MDHEN and CDR2 SYDVKM. The CDR3 spans 14 residues. With 3 bases clipped from V and 5 bases from J, the junction kept 5 bases outside the gene matches. CDR3 loop: CASSFTGGRYGYTF. In DNA form, the CDR3 reads TGTGCCAGCAGTTTCACAGGGGGACGGTATGGCTACACCTTC.

This chain connects TRBV27 to TRBJ2-7, with TRBD1 identical over 7 bases. Germline V gene data show CDR1 as MNHEY and CDR2 as SMNVEV (reference sequence). V lost 0 bases, J lost 0 bases, and 5 bases stayed unmatched. This CDR3 contains 16 residues. In DNA form, the CDR3 reads TGTGCCAGCAGTTTATCGGGTTGGGACAGCTCCTACGAGCAGTACTTC. It codes for CASSLSGWDSSYEQYF.

The chain combines TRBV7-9 with TRBJ1-6; D might be TRBD1 (5 bases). Germline V CDR1 and CDR2: SEHNR, FQNEAQ (reference sequence). V was pared by 2 bases and J by 14 bases, with 19 bases between. The CDR3 length is 15 residues. The CDR3 spells CASSLSGWGVGTLHF. In nucleotides, the CDR3 is TGTGCCAGCAGCTTATCTGGTTGGGGCGTAGGGACCCTCCACTTT.

The rearrangement uses TRBV27 and TRBJ1-1, with TRBD1 matching 7 bases. V gave up 2 bases and J gave up 4 bases; unmatched junction bases: 4. There are 14 residues in the CDR3. Germline V gene data show CDR1 as MNHEY and CDR2 as SMNVEV (reference sequence). CDR3 region: CASSLRRTGTEAFF. CDR3 nucleotides: TGTGCCAGCAGTTTAAGACGGACAGGCACTGAAGCTTTCTTT.

This chain links TRBV30 with TRBJ1-5; no clear D gene. This CDR3 has 14 residues. Germline CDR1 reads GTSNPN; CDR2 reads SVGIG (reference sequence). Trimming left V 3 bases short and J 1 base short, with 10 bases between. The CDR3, as DNA: TGTGCCTGGAGACCTAGTGGGAGCAATCAGCCCCAGCATTTT. This gives the protein CAWRPSGSNQPQHF.

Regarding this clone: This specimen includes other DNA sequences encoding the same CDR3. V is TRBV6-4 and J is TRBJ2-3; tentative D call: TRBD2 (6 bases). Trimming removed 4 bases from V and 2 bases from J, with 7 bases in between. The CDR3 is 13 amino acids. The germline gives CDR1 MRHNA, CDR2 SNTAGT. CDR3 nucleotides: TGTGCCAGCAGTGGCGGGGACACAGATACGCAGTATTTT. It is translated as CASSGGDTDTQYF.

The chain is built from TRBV6-1 and TRBJ2-1; TRBD2 agrees at 8 bases. V lost 4 bases and J lost 5; bases outside the gene matches: 10. Looked up from germline, CDR1 is MNHNS and CDR2 is SASEGT. This CDR3 is 16 amino acids long. The CDR3 nucleotides read TGTGCCAGCAGTGCTCCTGGGCGCGGGGGGAACAATGAGCAGTTCTTC. Protein product: CASSAPGRGGNNEQFF.

This clone was recorded only once. This chain connects TRBV2 to TRBJ1-2, with D unresolved. The germline V gene has CDR1 SNHLY and CDR2 FYNNEI. This CDR3 has 14 residues. Trimming removed 2 bases from V and 6 bases from J, with 13 bases in between. CDR3 sequence reads: CASSELVFRDGYTF. DNA for the CDR3: TGTGCCAGCAGTGAATTGGTTTTCCGGGATGGCTACACCTTC.

The chain carries TRBV6-4 and TRBJ1-2, with D perhaps matching TRBD1 (5 bases). Germline V gene sequence: CDR1 MRHNA, CDR2 SNTAGT. The CDR3 runs to 12 residues. V dropped 5 bases and J dropped 4 bases, with 8 bases sitting between them. The CDR3 reads CASSNQGYGYTF. In DNA form, the CDR3 reads TGTGCCAGCAGTAATCAGGGCTATGGCTACACCTTC.